The next 17 T cell receptor beta chains were all read from a single sample in a study of CD8+CD57+ T cells in acquired aplastic anemia. CDR3 and TCR beta VDJ profiling relied on a genomic DNA template. Each CDR3 protein is one row after TCRdb ran MiXCR on the reads. The table includes around 170,000 distinct CDR3 sequences, 55% to 70% detected once. The source material was sorted CD4+, CD8+, or CD8+CD57+ T cells (not recorded which) from PBMCs. All receptors come from a human donor in good health.

This clonotype showed up many times. The gene calls are TRBV27 and TRBJ2-7; D might be TRBD1 (6 bases). This CDR3 has 11 residues. The V gene's germline CDR1 is MNHEY and CDR2 SMNVEV (reference sequence). V lost 8 bases and J lost 6, with 11 bases in between. In nucleotides, the CDR3 is TGTGCCAGCGGCTCAGGGGCCGAGCAGTACTTC. The encoded protein is CASGSGAEQYF.

The chain couples TRBV7-9 to TRBJ2-1, with 14 bases lining up with TRBD2. The CDR3 has 16 residues. V lost 5 bases and J lost 9; bases outside the gene matches: 9. The germline gives CDR1 SEHNR, CDR2 FQNEAQ (reference sequence). The CDR3 loop reads CASSPGTSGSGGEQFF. In DNA, the CDR3 is TGTGCCAGCAGCCCAGGGACTAGCGGGAGTGGAGGTGAGCAGTTCTTC.

The rearrangement uses TRBV5-1 and TRBJ1-4, with a weak D call TRBD1 (5 bases). Trimming took 1 base from V and 3 from J, leaving 10 bases between them. The CDR3 totals 15 residues. Germline values: CDR1 SGHRS, CDR2 YFSETQ. CDR3 coding DNA: TGCGCCAGCAGCTTGTGGGGCTCATCTAATGAAAAACTGTTTTTT. Its translation: CASSLWGSSNEKLFF.

About this clonotype itself: A much larger clone sits a single nucleotide away, making a read error possible. The gene calls are TRBV20-1 and TRBJ1-5, with D uncertain. This CDR3 contains 12 residues. Germline loops: CDR1 DFQATT, CDR2 SNEGSKA (reference sequence). The CDR3 DNA sequence: TGCAGTGCTTCGGATAGCAATCAGCCCCGGCATTTT. This gives the protein CSASDSNQPRHF.

J is TRBJ1-6 and V is TRBV7-6; a possible D gene is TRBD1 (6 bases). The V end was cut by 5 bases, the J end by 9 bases, with 17 bases between. Germline V gives CDR1 SGHVS, CDR2 FNYEAQ. The CDR3 is made up of 15 amino acids. For the CDR3, the DNA is TGTGCCAGCAGCGGGATTCAGGGGAGAAGTTCACCCCTCCACTTT. Encoded protein: CASSGIQGRSSPLHF.

This sequence joins TRBV2 and TRBJ1-2; D call uncertain. With 4 bases removed from V and 0 bases from J, the gap between germline ends came to 9 bases. CDR1 SNHLY and CDR2 FYNNEI come from the germline V gene. CDR3 length: 14 residues. The CDR3 here is CASSVRTANYGYTF. Here the CDR3 DNA reads TGTGCCAGCAGTGTTCGCACTGCTAACTATGGCTACACCTTC. Drawing the rest from reference TRBV2 and TRBJ1-2, the complete variable domain is EPEVTQTPSHQVTQMGQEVILRCVPISNHLYFYWYRQILGQKVEFLVSFYNNEISEKSEIFDDQFSVERPDGSNFTLKIRSTKLEDSAMYFCASSVRTANYGYTFGSGTRLTVV.

This clonotype was seen a handful of times. A junction end diverges from the germline sequence, so it may reflect a read error. This chain connects TRBV20-1 to TRBJ1-1; D is perhaps TRBD1 (5 bases). This CDR3 spans 13 amino acids. Per germline, CDR1 DFQATT and CDR2 SNEGSKA (reference sequence). CDR3 sequence reads: CSTRGDKNTEAFF. CDR3 sequence (DNA): TGCAGTACTAGGGGCGATAAGAACACTGAAGCTTTCTTT.

The V gene is TRBV13, the J gene TRBJ2-1; 8 bases map to TRBD2. The CDR3 spans 15 residues. With V trimmed by 5 bases and J by 6 bases, 9 bases remained unmatched. Looked up from germline, CDR1 is PRHDT and CDR2 is FYEKMQ (reference sequence). The CDR3 sequence: CASSSRGGPANEQFF. As DNA, the CDR3 is TGTGCCAGCAGCAGTCGCGGGGGGCCGGCCAATGAGCAGTTCTTC.

Comments on this clonotype: A much larger clone differs from this one at a single base, so this may be a read error. CDR3 sequence: CTTSRGLAGQQETQYF. CDR3 nucleotides: TGTACCACCAGCAGGGGACTAGCGGGCCAGCAAGAGACCCAGTACTTC. The rearrangement uses TRBV15 and TRBJ2-5, with TRBD2 matching over 12 bases. Per the germline V gene, CDR1 is LNHNV and CDR2 is YYDKDF (reference sequence). There are 16 residues in the CDR3.

This clonotype was observed many times. This rearrangement joins TRBV4-3 to TRBJ1-5; a possible D gene is TRBD1 (6 bases). CDR3 length: 16 residues. Trimming removed 0 bases at V and 3 bases at J, with 12 bases between. Germline lookup yields CDR1 LGHNA and CDR2 YSLEER. CDR3 in DNA: TGCGCCAGCAGCCAAGAGGCAGGGGTAGTCAATCAGCCCCAGCATTTT. Translating it yields CASSQEAGVVNQPQHF.

The chain combines TRBV20-1 with TRBJ1-5; D remains ambiguous. The CDR3 loop spans 15 amino acids. The V and J ends lost 2 bases and 0 bases respectively, with 11 bases between them. In germline, CDR1 is DFQATT, CDR2 SNEGSKA (reference sequence). The CDR3 DNA follows: TGCAGTGCTAGATTCGGGAGACTTAGCAATCAGCCCCAGCATTTT. Residues: CSARFGRLSNQPQHF.

The chain is built from TRBV7-3 and TRBJ2-3; 7 bases are a match to TRBD2. V shed 2 bases, J shed 4 bases, and the junction held 9 bases outside the gene matches. The V gene's germline CDR1 is SGHTA and CDR2 FQGTGA. The CDR3 is 16 residues long. CDR3 region: CASSLLAVQPADTQYF. CDR3 sequence (DNA): TGTGCCAGCAGCTTACTAGCGGTCCAGCCCGCAGATACGCAGTATTTT.

This clonotype was counted many times. This chain connects TRBV7-9 to TRBJ2-7; perhaps TRBD2 as D (7 bases). Germline V gene sequence: CDR1 SEHNR, CDR2 FQNEAQ (reference sequence). V lost 0 bases and J 6 bases, leaving 18 bases between the germline ends. The CDR3 has 16 residues. This CDR3 reads CASSLAAGVGGGEQYF. CDR3 nucleotide sequence: TGTGCCAGCAGCTTAGCGGCAGGGGTGGGGGGGGGCGAGCAGTACTTC. The full variable domain, with the rest looked up from reference TRBV7-9 and TRBJ2-7, is DTGVSQNPRHKITKRGQNVTFRCDPISEHNRLYWYRQTLGQGPEFLTYFQNEAQLEKSRLLSDRFSAERPKGSFSTLEIQRTEQGDSAMYLCASSLAAGVGGGEQYFGPGTRLTVT.

This chain uses TRBV29-1 with TRBJ2-7, with D possibly matching TRBD2 (5 bases). Germline loops: CDR1 SQVTM, CDR2 ANQGSEA. This CDR3 contains 12 residues. The germline V and J ends were trimmed by 4 bases and 2 bases, with 9 bases remaining between them. The CDR3 DNA reads TGCAGCGTTGGGCGGGCCGCCTACGAGCAGTACTTC. It specifies CSVGRAAYEQYF.

The chain recombines TRBV9 with TRBJ2-2; D is unclear. This CDR3 has 13 residues. The germline CDR1 and CDR2 sequences are SGDLS and YYNGEE. Deletions cut 3 bases from V and 0 bases from J, with 3 bases between. The CDR3 region is CASSGANTGELFF. The CDR3 DNA is TGTGCCAGCAGCGGGGCGAACACCGGGGAGCTGTTTTTT.

This clonotype was observed at least ten times. The chain combines TRBV6-5 with TRBJ2-7; D could derive from TRBD1 or TRBD2 (6 bases each). Between the trimmed V and J ends, which lost 6 bases and 4 bases, there was a span of 22 bases. CDR1 and CDR2 from the germline V gene are MNHEY and SVGAGI. CDR3 length: 16 amino acids. The CDR3: CASRKGGLAAGYEQYF. In nucleotides, the CDR3 is TGTGCCAGCAGAAAAGGGGGGCTAGCAGCTGGATACGAGCAGTACTTC.

The chain couples TRBV5-4 to TRBJ1-1; D uncertain. CDR1 is SGHNT, CDR2 YYREEE, per germline (reference sequence). This CDR3 contains 15 residues. The V and J ends lost 0 bases and 0 bases respectively, with 9 bases between them. CDR3 DNA: TGTGCCAGCAGCTTGGGGAACGTATTGAACACTGAAGCTTTCTTT. Its translation is CASSLGNVLNTEAFF. Based on the CDR3 plus reference TRBV5-4 and TRBJ1-1, the full variable domain is ETGVTQSPTHLIKTRGQQVTLRCSSQSGHNTVSWYQQALGQGPQFIFQYYREEENGRGNFPPRFSGLQFPNYSSELNVNALELDDSALYLCASSLGNVLNTEAFFGQGTRLTVV.